This record concerns one T cell receptor beta chain sequence. Its target is not known. A CD45RO-CCR7+CD27+CD95- profile was what naive CD8+ T cells displayed. Libraries of TRB cDNA were made by 5' RACE and carried UMIs. TCRdb reprocessed the 5' RACE reads and stores each CDR3 protein as one record, lacking DNA. Its listing shows roughly 140,000 distinct CDR3 sequences. The CDR3 covers 16 residues. The germline V gene encodes CDR1 SQVTM and CDR2 ANQGSEA. The data were taken from a study of CXCR3-negative and CXCR3-positive naive CD8 T cells. Overall study context: The libraries yielded some 150 million TRB reads, about 1.5 +/- 0.3 million each.

Broader study findings: Relative to memory CD8+ cells, whose diversity was much lower, both naive subsets had comparably high diversity. More hydrophobic TRB CDR3s were found in CXCR3-positive naive cells than in CXCR3-negative naive cells.

The chain has TRBV29-1 and TRBJ1-2; the TRBD1 assignment by TCRdb is unverifiable without DNA. Input material: naive CXCR3+ CD8+ T cells from blood. Regarding subset: CD45RO-CCR7+CD27+CD95- naive CD8+ T cells expressing CXCR3 (TNR3+). This clonotype originated in a human donor in good health. Some clones in this sample may be carry-over from other donors' samples. CDR3 loop: CSVEDSSRQGNYGYTF.